What follows are 6 T cell receptor beta chains derived from one specimen sequenced in a study of shared clonotypes between healthy human individuals (dated by TCRdb to the early 2020s). Library preparation was by the immunoSEQ multiplex PCR assay. TCRdb re-hosts the immuneACCESS table, in-frame sequences only. Its copies lack some clones; in the studies checked, an unresolved V gene accounts for under half of them, and the cause for the rest is not known. For this sample there are millions of clones; 85% to 95% appear just once. 0.1% to 0.15% of the sample lies in the top ten. What was sequenced was naive CD4+ T cells sorted from blood. The cell subset or site label corresponds to: CD45RA+ positively selected. The receptor source for this set is a man younger than 30 in good health.

This chain uses TRBV5-1 with TRBJ2-1; no reliable D call. V was shortened by 1 base and J by 0 bases, with 11 bases between the two germline ends. The CDR3 has 16 amino acids. Germline values: CDR1 SGHRS, CDR2 YFSETQ. CDR3 nucleotide sequence: TGCGCCAGCAGCTTGTCTCCATTCAACTCCTACAATGAGCAGTTCTTC. Encoded protein: CASSLSPFNSYNEQFF.

V gene TRBV10-2 combines with J gene TRBJ1-2, with 10 bases that match TRBD1. V shed 6 bases, J shed 8 bases, and the junction held 6 bases outside the gene matches. Germline CDR1 is WSHSY and CDR2 is SAAADI. This CDR3 has 13 residues. The CDR3 is CASSLGQGFGYTF. The DNA for the CDR3 is TGCGCCAGCAGCCTGGGACAGGGGTTCGGCTACACCTTC.

The chain joins TRBV4-1 to TRBJ2-3; 7 bases are shared with TRBD2. The CDR3 has 15 amino acids. Germline CDR1 is MGHRA and CDR2 is YSYEKL. V dropped 8 bases and J dropped 0; count of bases not matched to a gene: 8. The CDR3 DNA sequence: TGCGCCAGCTCTCCGGGCGGGGGTAGCACAGATACGCAGTATTTT. As protein: CASSPGGGSTDTQYF.

The CDR3 DNA reads TGTGCCATCAGTGGTCCGAGACTAGCGGGAGAGAACGGGGAGCTGTTTTTT. As protein: CAISGPRLAGENGELFF. The chain joins TRBV10-3 to TRBJ2-2; 12 bases line up with TRBD2. J gave up 7 bases and V 4 bases, and 10 bases lay outside the gene matches. This CDR3 has 17 residues. Germline V lookup: CDR1 ENHRY, CDR2 SYGVKD.

The chain employs TRBV5-1 and TRBJ2-7; 9 nucleotides line up with TRBD1. Germline V CDR1 and CDR2: SGHRS, YFSETQ. The CDR3 contains 17 residues. V lost 6 bases to trimming and J lost 6 bases; unmatched junction nucleotides: 19. CDR3 sequence reads: CASTPLTSGQGIIEQYF. CDR3 sequence (DNA): TGCGCCAGCACCCCGTTGACCTCGGGACAGGGTATAATCGAGCAGTACTTC.

A word on this clone: Other DNA sequences in this sample translate to the same CDR3. The V gene is TRBV30, the J gene TRBJ1-4, with D perhaps matching TRBD1 (6 bases). The CDR3 has 14 residues. The V end lost 0 bases, the J end lost 4 bases, and 9 bases lay between the germline ends. The germline V gene encodes CDR1 GTSNPN and CDR2 SVGIG (reference sequence). The CDR3 reads CAWSVGQLNEKLFF. CDR3 nucleotide sequence: TGTGCCTGGAGTGTCGGACAGCTTAATGAAAAACTGTTTTTT.